Below are 14 T cell receptor beta chains sequenced from a single sample in a study of blood T cell repertoires in COVID-19. Profiling relied on immunoSEQ multiplex PCR, and the TCRdb table lists in-frame clones only, not all of them. The data show about 480,000 clones, 85% to 90% seen once. Input material: peripheral blood. The origin of the receptors is a woman in her forties or fifties with COVID-19, enrolled during active disease.

The J gene is TRBJ2-5, the V gene TRBV3-1 (or the pseudogene TRBV3-2), with D possibly TRBD1 on 6 matching bases. The germline V gene has CDR1 LGHDT and CDR2 YNNKEL (reference sequence). The CDR3 totals 16 residues. V dropped 4 bases and J dropped 0 bases, with 15 bases sitting between them. The CDR3 sequence: CASSPAQGNNQETQYF. Written as DNA, the CDR3 is TGTGCCAGCAGCCCCGCACAGGGAAATAACCAAGAGACCCAGTACTTC.

This chain connects TRBV24-1 to TRBJ2-1; 9 bases are shared with TRBD1. With 4 bases clipped from V and 8 bases from J, the junction kept 11 bases outside the gene matches. Germline CDR1 KGHDR, CDR2 SFDVKD. The CDR3 totals 16 residues. CDR3 residues: CATSEPGQGNQDEQFF. CDR3 nucleotides: TGTGCCACCAGTGAACCGGGACAGGGTAACCAAGATGAGCAGTTCTTC.

J is TRBJ2-1 and V is TRBV2; D is possibly TRBD1 (5 bases). This CDR3 has 13 amino acids. V dropped 2 bases and J dropped 4 bases, with 6 bases sitting between them. CDR1 SNHLY and CDR2 FYNNEI come from the germline V gene. CDR3 residues: CASSENRYNEQFF. The CDR3 DNA is TGTGCCAGCAGTGAAAACAGGTACAATGAGCAGTTCTTC.

Here the CDR3 DNA reads TGCGCCAGCAGGGACCCAGGACAGCAAGCGAAAGGATACACCGGGGAGCTGTTTTTT. This encodes CASRDPGQQAKGYTGELFF. V is TRBV5-1 and J is TRBJ2-2, with a possible D match to TRBD1 (6 bases). Germline CDR1 SGHRS, CDR2 YFSETQ. The CDR3 contains 19 residues. Trimming removed 5 bases from V and 3 bases from J, with 26 bases in between.

The CDR3 nucleotides read TGTGCCAGCAGTTCGTCTGTAGCCGGGGTCGGCAACACCGGGGAGCTGTTTTTT. Amino acids: CASSSSVAGVGNTGELFF. V usage is TRBV27 and J usage is TRBJ2-2, with a possible D match to TRBD2 (5 bases). This CDR3 spans 18 amino acids. CDR1 is MNHEY, CDR2 SMNVEV, per germline (reference sequence). The V gene lost 4 bases and the J gene lost 2 bases, with 20 bases spanning the gap.

This chain connects TRBV6-6 to TRBJ2-7; D remains unclear. The CDR3 totals 13 residues. Trimming took 5 bases from V and 3 from J, leaving 11 bases between them. Germline assignment: CDR1 MNHNY and CDR2 SVGAGI (reference sequence). The CDR3 is CASSREVVYEQYF. In DNA, the CDR3 is TGTGCCAGCAGTCGAGAGGTGGTCTACGAGCAGTACTTC.

The rearrangement uses TRBV10-3 and TRBJ2-2; 9 bases are a match to TRBD2. J gave up 6 bases and V 5 bases, and 7 bases lay outside the gene matches. The CDR3 runs 15 residues. Per the germline V gene, CDR1 is ENHRY and CDR2 is SYGVKD. The CDR3 here is CAISLAGVTAGELFF. The CDR3 nucleotides are TGTGCCATCAGTTTAGCGGGGGTAACTGCCGGGGAGCTGTTTTTT.

CDR3 in DNA: TGTGCCAGCAGTTTCCTAGCGGGGGGGCCGATAAATGAGCAGTTCTTC. Translated, it gives CASSFLAGGPINEQFF. The V gene is TRBV27, the J gene TRBJ2-1; TRBD2 matches 12 bases. The J segment lost 7 bases and the V segment lost 3 bases, leaving 7 bases of the junction unmatched. Germline lookup yields CDR1 MNHEY and CDR2 SMNVEV (reference sequence). This CDR3 is built from 16 residues.

This chain joins TRBV27 and TRBJ2-7; 15 bases align to TRBD2. Germline CDR1 reads MNHEY; CDR2 reads SMNVEV (reference sequence). This CDR3 spans 15 amino acids. V lost 5 bases, J lost 4 bases, and 3 bases stayed unmatched. CDR3 loop: CASSRTSGGVYEQYF. CDR3 DNA sequence: TGTGCCAGCAGTCGGACTAGCGGGGGGGTATACGAGCAGTACTTC.

The chain employs TRBV2 and TRBJ1-1; D call uncertain. The CDR3 is made up of 17 amino acids. V was pared by 2 bases and J by 4 bases, with 20 bases between. In germline, CDR1 is SNHLY, CDR2 FYNNEI. As DNA, the CDR3 is TGTGCCAGCAGTGAAAATCCGGGTGGCCTCTTTAGCACTGAAGCTTTCTTT. Translating it yields CASSENPGGLFSTEAFF.

The chain uses TRBV24-1 and TRBJ2-1; tentatively, D is TRBD2 (5 bases). V dropped 9 bases and J dropped 5 bases, with 10 bases sitting between them. This CDR3 comprises 12 residues. CDR1 is KGHDR, CDR2 SFDVKD, per germline. CDR3 DNA sequence: TGTGCCACCGGTCAGACTAACAATGAGCAGTTCTTC. Residues: CATGQTNNEQFF.

V and J are TRBV4-1 and TRBJ1-4, with 10 positions matching TRBD1. The CDR3 sequence is 15 residues long. Germline CDR1 and CDR2: MGHRA and YSYEKL. V gave up 1 base and J gave up 5 bases; unmatched junction bases: 1. CDR3 sequence (DNA): TGCGCCAGCAGCCAAGGACAGGGGGCGAATGAAAAACTGTTTTTT. This translates into CASSQGQGANEKLFF.

The genes are TRBV24-1 and TRBJ1-4, with 8 positions matching TRBD1. The V segment lost 4 bases and the J segment 8 bases; nucleotides outside the gene matches: 8. There are 15 residues in the CDR3. Germline lookup yields CDR1 KGHDR and CDR2 SFDVKD. The CDR3 spells CATSELGQGGEKLFF. The DNA of the CDR3 is TGTGCCACCAGTGAACTAGGACAGGGAGGGGAAAAACTGTTTTTT.

This sequence joins TRBV9 and TRBJ2-5; 8 nucleotides line up with TRBD2. V shed 4 bases and J 1 base; nucleotides not matched to a gene: 6. The CDR3 runs to 15 residues. The germline CDR1 and CDR2 sequences are SGDLS and YYNGEE. Written as DNA, the CDR3 is TGTGCCAGCAGCTACAGCGGGGGACTCCAAGAGACCCAGTACTTC. Amino acids: CASSYSGGLQETQYF.